The 25 T cell receptor beta chains reported below all come from one sample, sequenced in a study of blood T cell repertoires in COVID-19. Assay used: immunoSEQ multiplex PCR; TCRdb lists only in-frame clones, some missing. Here the sample spans some 350,000 clones, about 90% being singletons. The sequencing input was peripheral blood. Every receptor here comes from a woman in her forties or fifties with COVID-19, enrolled during active disease.

The V and J genes are TRBV18 and TRBJ1-2, with 7 bases fitting TRBD1. The CDR3 extends over 16 amino acids. Germline V gene sequence: CDR1 KGHSH, CDR2 LQKENI. V was pared by 2 bases and J by 5 bases, with 11 bases of the junction left unmatched. The CDR3 DNA follows: TGTGCCAGCTCACCAACCCTTGGGACAGAGGGATATGGCTACACCTTC. Protein product: CASSPTLGTEGYGYTF.

The chain carries TRBV14 and TRBJ1-1; D is ambiguous. The CDR3 totals 12 residues. V shed 4 bases and J shed 0 bases, with 3 bases lying between them. CDR1 and CDR2 from the germline V gene are SGHDN and FVKESK. The DNA for the CDR3 is TGTGCCAGCAGCCTCATGAACACTGAAGCTTTCTTT. It encodes CASSLMNTEAFF.

This clone was seen only a few times. The CDR3 bases are TGTGCCAGCAGTTACCGAGGGAGGGGGAATAATTCACCCCTCCACTTT. It specifies CASSYRGRGNNSPLHF. The J gene is TRBJ1-6, the V gene TRBV27; the D gene is possibly TRBD1 (6 bases). Trimming stripped 4 bases from V and 5 bases from J, with 15 bases between. CDR1 is MNHEY, CDR2 SMNVEV, per germline (reference sequence). This CDR3 contains 16 residues.

The gene calls are TRBV9 and TRBJ1-5, with a weak D call TRBD1 (5 bases). Germline V lookup: CDR1 SGDLS, CDR2 YYNGEE. Trimming left V 0 bases short and J 4 bases short, with 14 bases between. The CDR3 runs to 16 residues. CDR3 in amino acids: CASSVGQGLGNQPQHF. CDR3 in DNA: TGTGCCAGCAGCGTAGGGCAGGGATTGGGGAATCAGCCCCAGCATTTT.

The gene calls are TRBV18 and TRBJ1-1, with no clear D. Germline V gene sequence: CDR1 KGHSH, CDR2 LQKENI. This CDR3 contains 14 residues. Trimming left V 3 bases short and J 1 base short, with 9 bases between. The CDR3 is CASSPLPRNTEAFF. In nucleotides, the CDR3 is TGTGCCAGCTCACCTCTACCTAGGAACACTGAAGCTTTCTTT.

This rearrangement joins TRBV10-1 to TRBJ2-2, with TRBD1 matching over 9 bases. Per the germline V gene, CDR1 is WNHNN and CDR2 is SYGVQD (reference sequence). The CDR3 is 17 amino acids. With V trimmed by 10 bases and J by 0 bases, 12 bases remained unmatched. As DNA, the CDR3 is TGCGCCAACCGGGACAGGGTCCATAGTACGAACACCGGGGAGCTGTTTTTT. This translates into CANRDRVHSTNTGELFF.

This clone was seen once. The chain has TRBV7-9 and TRBJ2-5; 12 nucleotides match TRBD2. There are 18 residues in the CDR3. V shed 1 base and J 2 bases; nucleotides not matched to a gene: 8. CDR1 is SEHNR, CDR2 FQNEAQ, per germline (reference sequence). CDR3 coding DNA: TGTGCCAGCAGCTTAGTTAGGACTAGCGGGACACCTCAAGAGACCCAGTACTTC. This codes for CASSLVRTSGTPQETQYF.

V usage is TRBV2 and J usage is TRBJ2-1, with D uncertain. The CDR3 is made up of 14 amino acids. Germline lookup yields CDR1 SNHLY and CDR2 FYNNEI. The V gene lost 7 bases and the J gene lost 4 bases, with 14 bases spanning the gap. CDR3 residues: CASKSLAPYNEQFF. CDR3 coding DNA: TGTGCCAGCAAGTCACTCGCACCATACAATGAGCAGTTCTTC.

The rearrangement uses TRBV30 and TRBJ1-4, with 8 bases fitting TRBD1. The CDR3 totals 14 residues. The germline V gene encodes CDR1 GTSNPN and CDR2 SVGIG (reference sequence). V shed 0 bases, J shed 8 bases, and the junction held 5 bases outside the gene matches. CDR3 loop: CAWSVRQGWEKLFF. CDR3 nucleotides: TGTGCCTGGAGTGTACGACAGGGGTGGGAAAAACTGTTTTTT.

CDR3 sequence (DNA): TGTGCCAGCAGCGTACGAGCGGGAGGGCTGAACACCGGGGAGCTGTTTTTT. As protein: CASSVRAGGLNTGELFF. V is TRBV9 and J is TRBJ2-2, with 10 bases that match TRBD2. The germline V gene has CDR1 SGDLS and CDR2 YYNGEE. Unmatched junction bases numbered 4, after V lost 1 base and J lost 1 base. CDR3 length: 17 amino acids. The complete variable domain, with remaining parts taken from reference TRBV9 and TRBJ2-2, reads DSGVTQTPKHLITATGQRVTLRCSPRSGDLSVYWYQQSLDQGLQFLIQYYNGEERAKGNILERFSAQQFPDLHSELNLSSLELGDSALYFCASSVRAGGLNTGELFFGEGSRLTVL.

The genes are TRBV18 and TRBJ1-5, with D tentatively TRBD1 (6 bases). In germline, CDR1 is KGHSH, CDR2 LQKENI. Trimming pared 2 bases from V and 6 bases from J, leaving 14 bases between. This CDR3 contains 15 residues. The CDR3 region has the DNA TGTGCCAGCTCACCAGGGACACTCACGGGTCAGCCCCAGCATTTT. Encoded protein: CASSPGTLTGQPQHF.

The rearrangement links TRBV5-4 to TRBJ1-2; the D is unclear. V was clipped by 0 bases and J by 2 bases, with 8 bases between them. The length of the CDR3 is 14 residues. The V gene's germline CDR1 is SGHNT and CDR2 YYREEE (reference sequence). This CDR3 reads CASSLGQKNYGYTF. As DNA, the CDR3 is TGTGCCAGCAGCTTGGGGCAGAAGAACTATGGCTACACCTTC.

Concerning this clone: Other DNA sequences within the sample encode an identical CDR3. The chain employs TRBV9 and TRBJ1-1; 8 bases fit TRBD1. The CDR3 is 15 amino acids. The V gene end was trimmed by 3 bases and the J gene end by 0 bases; junction bases not matched to a gene: 4. Germline CDR1 is SGDLS and CDR2 is YYNGEE. The CDR3 loop reads CASSARQGLNTEAFF. CDR3 nucleotides: TGTGCCAGCAGCGCTCGACAGGGGCTGAACACTGAAGCTTTCTTT.

V usage is TRBV7-6 and J usage is TRBJ2-7; D is perhaps TRBD2 (6 bases). This CDR3 has 14 amino acids. V was pared by 5 bases and J by 5 bases, with 16 bases between. CDR1 is SGHVS, CDR2 FNYEAQ, per germline. The CDR3 nucleotides are TGTGCCAGCAGCCTTCAGGGTGCGGGGAACGAGCAGTACTTC. Translation: CASSLQGAGNEQYF.

The V gene is TRBV10-3, the J gene TRBJ2-1; 9 bases are shared with TRBD2. CDR3 length: 16 residues. Germline V gene sequence: CDR1 ENHRY, CDR2 SYGVKD. V lost 8 bases and J lost 0; bases outside the gene matches: 8. CDR3 sequence (DNA): TGTGCCATCCAGGGGAATAGCGGGAGCTCCTACAATGAGCAGTTCTTC. Protein product: CAIQGNSGSSYNEQFF.

This chain connects TRBV5-4 to TRBJ1-5; 10 positions match TRBD1. Per the germline V gene, CDR1 is SGHNT and CDR2 is YYREEE (reference sequence). V gave up 0 bases and J gave up 0 bases; unmatched junction bases: 6. This CDR3 spans 18 amino acids. The CDR3 spells CASSLGGQGFYSNQPQHF. The CDR3 coding sequence is TGTGCCAGCAGCTTGGGGGGACAGGGGTTCTATAGCAATCAGCCCCAGCATTTT.

The chain joins TRBV5-4 to TRBJ1-1, with D tentatively TRBD1 (6 bases). The CDR3 sequence is 15 residues long. V shed 0 bases and J shed 5 bases, with 14 bases lying between them. Germline lookup yields CDR1 SGHNT and CDR2 YYREEE (reference sequence). For the CDR3, the DNA is TGTGCCAGCAGCTTGGCCTATCGGCAGGGGACTGAAGCTTTCTTT. Translating gives CASSLAYRQGTEAFF.

This clone was seen just once. This chain links TRBV7-9 with TRBJ2-7; TRBD1 matches at 10 bases. With 4 bases clipped from V and 7 bases from J, the junction kept 13 bases outside the gene matches. The CDR3 runs 16 residues. Per germline, CDR1 SEHNR and CDR2 FQNEAQ (reference sequence). DNA of the CDR3: TGTGCCAGCAGCTACCAGCCAGGGGACAGGGGAAGAGAGCAGTACTTC. As protein: CASSYQPGDRGREQYF.

This rearrangement joins TRBV11-3 to TRBJ2-2, with TRBD1 as a possible D gene (5 bases). CDR1 and CDR2 (germline): SGHNT, YENEEA. This CDR3 spans 15 amino acids. V gave up 0 bases and J gave up 2 bases, with 7 bases separating them. CDR3 coding DNA: TGTGCCAGCAGCTTAGAAGGGGATAACACCGGGGAGCTGTTTTTT. It translates to CASSLEGDNTGELFF.

The chain couples TRBV12-3 or TRBV12-4 to TRBJ2-7; tentative D call: TRBD1 (6 bases). This CDR3 comprises 13 residues. V was clipped by 5 bases and J by 6 bases, with 14 bases between them. CDR3 residues: CASSAQGLGEQYF. The CDR3 DNA reads as TGTGCCAGCAGTGCGCAGGGGCTTGGCGAGCAGTACTTC.

The chain links TRBV18 to TRBJ2-7, with TRBD1 matching 9 bases. The CDR3 is 15 amino acids. With V trimmed by 5 bases and J by 3 bases, 8 bases remained unmatched. Germline V gene sequence: CDR1 KGHSH, CDR2 LQKENI. CDR3 protein: CASSTRQGGLYEQYF. CDR3 DNA sequence: TGTGCCAGCTCAACTCGACAGGGGGGACTCTACGAGCAGTACTTC.

In DNA form, the CDR3 reads TGTGCCAGCAGCCTCGGGACAGTTTTTGGTCGCTACACCTTC. Translated: CASSLGTVFGRYTF. The V gene is TRBV2, the J gene TRBJ1-2, with 7 bases lining up with TRBD1. The CDR3 length is 14 residues. V was pared by 6 bases and J by 9 bases, with 13 bases of the junction left unmatched. Germline CDR1 is SNHLY and CDR2 is FYNNEI.

CDR3 region: CASSYGSGGPAADEQYF. CDR3 nucleotides: TGTGCCAGCAGCTACGGCAGCGGGGGCCCGGCCGCCGACGAGCAGTACTTC. The chain employs TRBV11-3 and TRBJ2-7; 8 bases are shared with TRBD2. The germline V gene has CDR1 SGHNT and CDR2 YENEEA. This CDR3 has 17 residues. The trim removed 4 bases at V and 5 bases at J, leaving 16 bases unmatched. The variable domain in full, completed from reference TRBV11-3 and TRBJ2-7, reads EAGVVQSPRYKIIEKKQPVAFWCNPISGHNTLYWYLQNLGQGPELLIRYENEEAVDDSQLPKDRFSAERLKGVDSTLKIQPAELGDSAVYLCASSYGSGGPAADEQYFGPGTRLTVT.

The rearrangement joins TRBV5-1 to TRBJ1-3; maybe TRBD1 (5 bases). The V end lost 0 bases, the J end lost 0 bases, and 10 bases lay between the germline ends. This CDR3 region has 16 residues. Germline assignment: CDR1 SGHRS and CDR2 YFSETQ. The CDR3 sequence is CASSLAGGTSGNTIYF. The CDR3 region has the DNA TGCGCCAGCAGCTTGGCCGGAGGGACCTCTGGAAACACCATATATTTT.

This chain joins TRBV5-1 and TRBJ2-5; D gene unclear. V was trimmed by 0 bases and J by 0 bases, leaving 9 bases between them. The CDR3 contains 15 residues. The germline CDR1 and CDR2 sequences are SGHRS and YFSETQ. CDR3 sequence: CASSLELADQETQYF. The CDR3 DNA follows: TGCGCCAGCAGCTTGGAGTTGGCAGACCAAGAGACCCAGTACTTC.